The clone carrying this T cell receptor (beta chain) was counted a few times. Its antigen is still unknown. Sequence at one end of the junction differs from germline and may be a read error. The data were obtained in a study of beta chain features in type 1 diabetes. Study results and caveats: Junctions at VDJ sites from type 1 diabetes patients had fewer insertions and more deletions.

This CDR3 has 12 residues. Germline-derived CDR1 and CDR2 are ENHRY and SYGVKD. Each of the CD4+ naive, central memory, regulatory and stem cell-like memory populations was sorted via CD45RO/CCR7/CD25/CD127/CD95/CD27. The whole isolated RNA underwent reverse transcription, so sequencing captured expressed TCRB transcripts. The assay was immunoSEQ multiplex PCR, and TCRdb's table has in-frame clones only and misses some. The top ten clones hold roughly 6.7% of a sample with roughly 300,000 clones, less than 15% of them seen once. The specimen was central memory CD4+ T cells from blood. The sequence derives from a man aged 25 to 45 in good health. This chain uses TRBV10-3 with TRBJ2-7; D possibly corresponds to TRBD1 (5 bases). In nucleotides, the CDR3 is TGTGCCAGCAGTTACTTTGGGGCCGAGCAGTACTTC. As protein: CASSYFGAEQYF.